These 15 T cell receptor beta chains came from one sample sequenced in a study of T cell repertoires in cytomegalovirus infection (dated 2019 in TCRdb). Taken with the paper, the label for treatment or condition translates to: in vitro stimulation with specific CMV peptide epitopes to enrich CMV-specific T cells. No antigen has been identified for these receptors. These reads were obtained on an Illumina HiSeq 1500. TCRdb reprocessed the public reads (quality trimming at Q25 with fastp, clone calling with MiXCR) and kept in-frame beta chains. Identical CDR3 protein sequences are pooled into one entry, listed with their most common genes and DNA. The sample table holds 830,000 or so distinct CDR3 sequences, of which over 25% were seen once. Together, the top ten hold around 12% of the sample. The sample here was cultured CD8+ T cells from PBMCs, taken from culture after CMV antigen stimulation. The receptors originated from a human donor in good health (CMV status not recorded). Some clones in this sample may be carry-over from other donors' samples.

This clonotype was recorded a few times. The rearrangement joins TRBV5-4 to TRBJ2-3; TRBD2 matches 10 bases. The CDR3 runs to 15 residues. Germline V lookup: CDR1 SGHNT, CDR2 YYREEE (reference sequence). With 2 bases clipped from V and 4 bases from J, the junction kept 4 bases outside the gene matches. CDR3 DNA sequence: TGTGCCAGCAGCTTAGGACTAGCGGCAGCAGATACGCAGTATTTT. It is translated as CASSLGLAAADTQYF.

This clonotype was picked up many times. The V and J genes are TRBV7-8 and TRBJ1-1; D is undetermined. V shed 7 bases and J shed 1 base, with 10 bases lying between them. The CDR3 is 13 residues long. The germline gives CDR1 SGHVS, CDR2 FQNEAQ. CDR3 amino acids: CASIGAGNTEAFF. The CDR3 DNA is TGTGCCAGCATAGGAGCAGGGAACACTGAAGCTTTCTTT.

This clonotype was counted between two and nine times. The chain carries TRBV14 and TRBJ1-2; no definite D call. The CDR3 has 15 residues. Looked up from germline, CDR1 is SGHDN and CDR2 is FVKESK. The germline V and J ends were trimmed by 1 base and 3 bases, with 12 bases remaining between them. The CDR3 coding sequence is TGTGCCAGCAGCCAAGGTTCTATCCAATACTATGGCTACACCTTC. It translates to CASSQGSIQYYGYTF.

This clonotype was seen only a few times. V and J are TRBV12-3 or TRBV12-4 and TRBJ2-6, with 9 bases lining up with TRBD1. The CDR3 has 18 residues. With 3 bases clipped from V and 0 bases from J, the junction kept 6 bases outside the gene matches. CDR3 nucleotide sequence: TGTGCCAGCAGTTTCTGGGACAGGGTACTCTCTGGGGCCAACGTCCTGACTTTC. It specifies CASSFWDRVLSGANVLTF.

Only one count was recorded for this clonotype. One end of the junction varies from germline; a read error may be responsible. CDR3 sequence: CVSFDLLFTDTQYF. DNA for the CDR3: TGTGTCAGCTTTGATCTACTTTTCACAGATACGCAGTATTTT. This chain links TRBV6-1 with TRBJ2-3; D is undetermined. Germline CDR1 and CDR2: MNHNS and SASEGT. This CDR3 contains 14 residues.

Only a few counts were recorded for this clonotype. V and J are TRBV6-8 and TRBJ2-2; a weak D match, TRBD2 (5 bases). This CDR3 is built from 16 residues. CDR1 and CDR2 from the germline V gene are MNHGY and SAAAGT. The V gene lost 0 bases and the J gene lost 4 bases, with 12 bases spanning the gap. The CDR3 region has the DNA TGTGCCAGCAGTTACTCGAATGTAGAGGGCACCGGGGAGCTGTTTTTT. It yields the protein CASSYSNVEGTGELFF.

The rearrangement uses TRBV11-2 and TRBJ2-3; 9 bases are shared with TRBD2. Germline V lookup: CDR1 SGHAT, CDR2 FQNNGV. V shed 4 bases and J 1 base; nucleotides not matched to a gene: 6. CDR3 size: 16 residues. The CDR3 spells CASSSPSGAGTDTQYF. Here the CDR3 DNA reads TGTGCCAGCAGCTCCCCTAGCGGGGCGGGCACAGATACGCAGTATTTT. Complete variable domain (other parts from reference TRBV11-2 and TRBJ2-3): EAGVAQSPRYKIIEKRQSVAFWCNPISGHATLYWYQQILGQGPKLLIQFQNNGVVDDSQLPKDRFSAERLKGVDSTLKIQPAKLEDSAVYLCASSSPSGAGTDTQYFGPGTRLTVL.

The V gene is TRBV6-8, the J gene TRBJ1-2; weak D call: TRBD1 (5 bases). Deletions cut 10 bases from V and 5 bases from J, with 20 bases between. This CDR3 is 14 amino acids long. Germline CDR1 is MNHGY and CDR2 is SAAAGT. The CDR3 region is CAISPGPLDYGYTF. The CDR3 DNA reads as TGTGCCATTTCACCGGGACCCTTAGATTATGGCTACACCTTC.

This chain joins TRBV24-1 and TRBJ2-1, with TRBD1 identical over 9 bases. With 5 bases clipped from V and 0 bases from J, the junction kept 10 bases outside the gene matches. Germline V CDR1 and CDR2: KGHDR, SFDVKD. This CDR3 is built from 18 residues. CDR3 sequence (DNA): TGTGCCACCAGTGGGCCGGGACAGGGTCTCCGCTCCTACAATGAGCAGTTCTTC. Translated, it gives CATSGPGQGLRSYNEQFF.

The chain is built from TRBV6-6 and TRBJ2-7, with unresolved D. The germline V gene has CDR1 MNHNY and CDR2 SVGAGI (reference sequence). The CDR3 extends over 14 amino acids. V lost 4 bases to trimming and J lost 1 base, with 11 bases between them. The CDR3 DNA reads as TGTGCCAGCAGTTTAGGACGGAGATCCTACGAGCAGTACTTC. It translates to CASSLGRRSYEQYF.

This rearrangement joins TRBV27 to TRBJ2-3; unclear D gene. V gave up 2 bases and J gave up 0 bases, with 6 bases separating them. The CDR3 is 14 residues long. Germline values: CDR1 MNHEY, CDR2 SMNVEV (reference sequence). The CDR3 region has the DNA TGTGCCAGCAGTTTAATCGCTAGCACAGATACGCAGTATTTT. Its protein product is CASSLIASTDTQYF.

Only a few counts were recorded for this clonotype. The V gene is TRBV7-9, the J gene TRBJ1-1; 8 nucleotides agree with TRBD1. Germline CDR1 SEHNR, CDR2 FQNEAQ (reference sequence). V lost 5 bases and J lost 1; bases outside the gene matches: 15. CDR3 length: 18 residues. This CDR3 is CASSQPGGLRGPNTEAFF. The CDR3 nucleotides are TGTGCCAGCAGCCAACCAGGGGGCCTAAGAGGACCGAACACTGAAGCTTTCTTT.

This clonotype appeared many times. DNA of the CDR3: TGTGCCAGCAGCAATTGGACAGGGCGGTATAGCAATCAGCCCCAGCATTTT. Its translation: CASSNWTGRYSNQPQHF. The rearrangement uses TRBV5-4 and TRBJ1-5; TRBD1 matches 8 bases. Germline V gene data show CDR1 as SGHNT and CDR2 as YYREEE (reference sequence). This CDR3 is 17 amino acids long. The V gene end was trimmed by 4 bases and the J gene end by 0 bases; junction bases not matched to a gene: 9.

In this sample, this clonotype turned up a few times. CDR3 nucleotide sequence: TGTGCCAGCAGTTTCTCATCGGATGGGAACACTGAAGCTTTCTTT. It codes for CASSFSSDGNTEAFF. The chain recombines TRBV12-3 or TRBV12-4 with TRBJ1-1; D is undetermined. This CDR3 comprises 15 residues. Trimming pared 3 bases from V and 1 base from J, leaving 12 bases between.

This clonotype was seen more than once but under ten times. The chain combines TRBV2 with TRBJ1-5; no clear D gene. Germline CDR1 is SNHLY and CDR2 is FYNNEI. This CDR3 contains 17 residues. V was trimmed by 6 bases and J by 4 bases, leaving 22 bases between them. In DNA form, the CDR3 reads TGTGCCAGCAGATCTACGCCCGTGGCAGGAATAAATCAGCCCCAGCATTTT. It yields the protein CASRSTPVAGINQPQHF.